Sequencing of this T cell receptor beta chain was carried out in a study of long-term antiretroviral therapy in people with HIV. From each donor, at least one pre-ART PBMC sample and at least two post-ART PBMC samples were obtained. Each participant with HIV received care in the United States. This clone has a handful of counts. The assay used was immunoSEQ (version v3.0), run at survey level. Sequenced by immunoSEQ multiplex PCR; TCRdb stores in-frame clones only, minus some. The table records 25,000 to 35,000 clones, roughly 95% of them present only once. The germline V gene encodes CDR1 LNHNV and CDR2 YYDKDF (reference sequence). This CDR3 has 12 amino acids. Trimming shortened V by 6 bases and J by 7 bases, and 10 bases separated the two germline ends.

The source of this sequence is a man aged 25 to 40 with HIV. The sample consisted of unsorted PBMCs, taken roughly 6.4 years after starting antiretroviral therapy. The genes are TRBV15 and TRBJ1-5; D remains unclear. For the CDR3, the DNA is TGTGCCACCAGTGGGGTAGGACAGCCCCAGCATTTT. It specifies CATSGVGQPQHF.